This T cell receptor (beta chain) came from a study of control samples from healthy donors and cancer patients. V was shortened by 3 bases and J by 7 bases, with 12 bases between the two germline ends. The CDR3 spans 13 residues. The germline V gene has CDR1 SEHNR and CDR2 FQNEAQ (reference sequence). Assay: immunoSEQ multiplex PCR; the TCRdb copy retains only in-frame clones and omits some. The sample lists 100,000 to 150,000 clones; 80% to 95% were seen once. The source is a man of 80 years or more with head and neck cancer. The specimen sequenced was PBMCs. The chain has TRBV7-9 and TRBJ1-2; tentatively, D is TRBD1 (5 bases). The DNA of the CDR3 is TGTGCCAGCAGCTTCACGCGGGGGTTTGGCTACACCTTC. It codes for CASSFTRGFGYTF.